The 15 T cell receptor beta chains given below trace back to one sample, sequenced in a study of CDR3 diversity in severe acne. A single record per CDR3 protein comes from TCRdb applying MiXCR to the PCR reads. This table has fewer than 100,000 distinct CDR3 sequences, under 60% appearing once. Sequenced sample: blood. These receptors all come from a male donor in good health, without acne.

By proportion, this clonotype is medium-sized (0.01 to 0.1%). The V call is TRBV7-6, the J call TRBJ2-1; TRBD1 agrees at 7 bases. Germline assignment: CDR1 SGHVS and CDR2 FNYEAQ. The CDR3 totals 15 residues. The V and J ends lost 5 bases and 6 bases, in that order; junction bases with no gene match: 10. CDR3 sequence reads: CASSPDLDRSNEQFF. The CDR3 nucleotides are TGTGCCAGCAGCCCGGACTTGGACAGGTCCAATGAGCAGTTCTTC. Variable domain in full (rest from reference TRBV7-6 and TRBJ2-1): GAGVSQSPRYKVTKRGQDVALRCDPISGHVSLYWYRQALGQGPEFLTYFNYEAQQDKSGLPNDRFSAERPEGSISTLTIQRTEQRDSAMYRCASSPDLDRSNEQFFGPGTRLTVL.

This clonotype was recorded a few times. V gene TRBV19 combines with J gene TRBJ1-2, with TRBD1 identical over 7 bases. Germline loops: CDR1 LNHDA, CDR2 SQIVND (reference sequence). The length of the CDR3 is 14 residues. V dropped 7 bases and J dropped 7; count of bases not matched to a gene: 12. The CDR3 loop reads CASIPGGGFGGYTF. The CDR3 coding sequence is TGTGCCAGTATCCCTGGAGGGGGCTTTGGTGGCTACACCTTC.

This clonotype was seen a handful of times. The J gene is TRBJ2-5, the V gene TRBV12-3 or TRBV12-4; the match to TRBD1 covers 7 bases. CDR3 size: 14 residues. Unmatched junction bases numbered 9, after V lost 6 bases and J lost 5 bases. The DNA for the CDR3 is TGTGCCAGCAGGGACGGGACAGCCCAGGAGACCCAGTACTTC. Translation: CASRDGTAQETQYF.

This clonotype occurred many times. A junction end diverges from the germline sequence, so it may reflect a read error. This sequence joins TRBV4-2 and TRBJ2-3; TRBD2 aligns across 9 bases. The CDR3 extends over 19 amino acids. Germline values: CDR1 LGHNA, CDR2 YNFKEQ. CDR3 loop: CASSQGGRGLASSTDAQYF. The CDR3 DNA sequence: TGTGCCAGCAGCCAAGGCGGCAGGGGACTAGCCTCGAGCACAGATGCGCAGTATTTT.

This clonotype was counted many times. The chain combines TRBV11-2 with TRBJ1-1; no definite D call. The CDR3 is 14 amino acids. Trimming pared 4 bases from V and 7 bases from J, leaving 16 bases between. Germline CDR1 reads SGHAT; CDR2 reads FQNNGV. CDR3 in DNA: TGTGCCAGCAGCTCCCTGCGGCGTCCCCTTGAAGCTTTCTTT. Encoded protein: CASSSLRRPLEAFF.

The chain couples TRBV6-5 to TRBJ2-7; 9 positions match TRBD1. Trimming cost V 5 bases and J 5 bases; bases outside gene matches: 7. CDR3 size: 14 residues. Germline V CDR1 and CDR2: MNHEY, SVGAGI. CDR3 in amino acids: CASSDRTGGDEQYF. In DNA, the CDR3 is TGTGCCAGCAGTGACCGCACAGGGGGCGACGAGCAGTACTTC.

This clonotype was recorded at least ten times. The chain uses TRBV6-5 and TRBJ1-2, with 8 bases that match TRBD1. This CDR3 has 15 amino acids. V gave up 0 bases and J gave up 4 bases; unmatched junction bases: 4. From germline, CDR1 is MNHEY and CDR2 SVGAGI. CDR3 loop: CASSYSQGARYGYTF. The CDR3 DNA follows: TGTGCCAGCAGTTACTCTCAGGGGGCTCGCTATGGCTACACCTTC.

CDR3 loop: CASSLRRENQETQYF. In DNA form, the CDR3 reads TGTGCCAGCAGCTTGCGGCGGGAGAACCAAGAGACCCAGTACTTC. The J gene is TRBJ2-5, the V gene TRBV7-9, with 7 bases fitting TRBD2. V gave up 3 bases and J gave up 0 bases; unmatched junction bases: 4. This CDR3 contains 15 residues. Germline-derived CDR1 and CDR2 are SEHNR and FQNEAQ (reference sequence).

This chain uses TRBV24-1 with TRBJ2-2; 7 nucleotides match TRBD1. The CDR3 sequence is 15 residues long. Unmatched junction bases numbered 9, after V lost 5 bases and J lost 7 bases. Germline V gene data show CDR1 as KGHDR and CDR2 as SFDVKD. CDR3 protein: CATSGTGDFGGELFF. As DNA, the CDR3 is TGTGCCACCAGTGGTACAGGGGATTTTGGCGGGGAGCTGTTTTTT.

In this sample, this clonotype turned up a few times. The V call is TRBV10-3, the J call TRBJ2-3; 10 bases line up with TRBD2. Germline loops: CDR1 ENHRY, CDR2 SYGVKD. With 6 bases clipped from V and 2 bases from J, the junction kept 5 bases outside the gene matches. The CDR3 runs to 15 residues. In DNA form, the CDR3 reads TGTGCCATCAGCGCCGGGACTAGCGACACAGATACGCAGTATTTT. Its translation is CAISAGTSDTDTQYF.

A word on this clonotype: Mismatch with germline at one junction end may stem from a read error. The chain carries TRBV29-1 and TRBJ2-7, with 14 bases identical to TRBD2. The CDR3 has 15 residues. CDR1 and CDR2 (germline): SQVTM, ANQGSEA. This chain's CDR3 is CSVGGLAGDRYERYF. CDR3 in DNA: TGCAGCGTTGGGGGACTAGCGGGAGATCGCTACGAGCGGTACTTC.

The V call is TRBV7-9, the J call TRBJ2-5; 12 bases fit TRBD2. This CDR3 has 16 amino acids. V trimming: 5 bases; J trimming: 4 bases; junction bases outside the gene matches: 8. Per germline, CDR1 SEHNR and CDR2 FQNEAQ (reference sequence). The CDR3 region has the DNA TGTGCCAGCAGCCTACCTAGCGGGAGGGCCAGAGAGACCCAGTACTTC. Protein sequence: CASSLPSGRARETQYF.

The genes are TRBV5-6 and TRBJ2-2; weak D call: TRBD1 (6 bases). Germline V gene sequence: CDR1 SGHDT, CDR2 YYEEEE. The CDR3 has 12 residues. Trimming cost V 2 bases and J 9 bases, with 8 bases left between them. The CDR3 reads CASSFGDRELFF. Here the CDR3 DNA reads TGTGCCAGCAGCTTTGGGGACAGGGAGCTGTTTTTT.

This clonotype was counted many times. This chain connects TRBV3-1 to TRBJ1-1; D gene unclear. The V gene lost 3 bases and the J gene lost 0 bases, with 5 bases spanning the gap. The germline CDR1 and CDR2 sequences are LGHDT and YNNKEL (reference sequence). The CDR3 consists of 13 residues. CDR3 bases: TGTGCCAGCAGCCAGAGTCTGAACACTGAAGCTTTCTTT. Translation gives CASSQSLNTEAFF.

V gene TRBV7-8 combines with J gene TRBJ2-5, with D possibly TRBD2 on 5 matching bases. The CDR3 loop spans 13 amino acids. V dropped 8 bases and J dropped 4 bases, with 14 bases sitting between them. CDR1 is SGHVS, CDR2 FQNEAQ, per germline. CDR3: CASRPDLGETQYF. In DNA form, the CDR3 reads TGTGCCAGCCGGCCGGACTTAGGAGAGACCCAGTACTTC.